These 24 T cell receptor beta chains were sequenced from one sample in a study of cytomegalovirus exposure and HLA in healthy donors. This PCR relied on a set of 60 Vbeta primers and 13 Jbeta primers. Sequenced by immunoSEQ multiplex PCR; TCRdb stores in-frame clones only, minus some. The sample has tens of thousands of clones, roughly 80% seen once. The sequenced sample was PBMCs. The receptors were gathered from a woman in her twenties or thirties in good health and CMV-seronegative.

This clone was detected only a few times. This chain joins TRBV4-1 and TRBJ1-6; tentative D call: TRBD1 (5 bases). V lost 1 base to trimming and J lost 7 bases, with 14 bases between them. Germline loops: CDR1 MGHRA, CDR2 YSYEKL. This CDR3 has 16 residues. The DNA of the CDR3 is TGCGCCAGCAGCCAAGTATCGGGACTGACAAATTCACCCCTCCACTTT. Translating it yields CASSQVSGLTNSPLHF.

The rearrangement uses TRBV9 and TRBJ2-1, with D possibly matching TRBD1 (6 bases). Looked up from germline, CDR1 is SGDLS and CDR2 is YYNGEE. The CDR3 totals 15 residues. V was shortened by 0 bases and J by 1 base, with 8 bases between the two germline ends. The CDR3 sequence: CASSVAGVSYNEQFF. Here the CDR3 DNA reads TGTGCCAGCAGCGTAGCAGGGGTATCCTACAATGAGCAGTTCTTC.

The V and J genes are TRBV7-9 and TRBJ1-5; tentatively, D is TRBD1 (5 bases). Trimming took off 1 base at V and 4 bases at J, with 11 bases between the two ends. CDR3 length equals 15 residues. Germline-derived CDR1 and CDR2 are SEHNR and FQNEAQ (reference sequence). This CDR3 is CASSLEGAGNQPQHF. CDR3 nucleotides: TGTGCCAGCAGCTTAGAAGGGGCAGGTAATCAGCCCCAGCATTTT.

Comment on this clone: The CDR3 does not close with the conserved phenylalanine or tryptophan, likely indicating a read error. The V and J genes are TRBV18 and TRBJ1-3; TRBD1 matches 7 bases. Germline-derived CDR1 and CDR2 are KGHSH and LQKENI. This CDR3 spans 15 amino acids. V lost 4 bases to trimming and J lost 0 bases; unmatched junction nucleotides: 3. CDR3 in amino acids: CASSQDRDSGNTIYL. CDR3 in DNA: TGTGCCAGCTCACAAGACAGGGACTCTGGAAACACCATATATCTT.

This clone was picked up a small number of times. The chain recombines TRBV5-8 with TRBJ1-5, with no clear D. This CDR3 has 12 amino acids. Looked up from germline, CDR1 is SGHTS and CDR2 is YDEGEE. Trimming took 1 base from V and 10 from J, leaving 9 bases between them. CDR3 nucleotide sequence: TGTGCCAGCAGCTTGTTTTACAACCCCCAGCATTTT. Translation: CASSLFYNPQHF.

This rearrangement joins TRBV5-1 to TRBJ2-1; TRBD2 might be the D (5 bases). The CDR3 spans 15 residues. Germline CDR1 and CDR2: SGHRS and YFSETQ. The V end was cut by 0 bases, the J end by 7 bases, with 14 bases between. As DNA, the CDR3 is TGCGCCAGCAGCTTGGCGGTACTAGTTCAGAATGAGCAGTTCTTC. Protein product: CASSLAVLVQNEQFF.

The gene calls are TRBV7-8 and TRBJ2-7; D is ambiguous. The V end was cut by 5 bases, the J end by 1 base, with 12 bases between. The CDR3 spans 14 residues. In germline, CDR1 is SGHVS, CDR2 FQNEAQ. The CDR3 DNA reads TGTGCCAGCAGCCCCCAAGCGAGGTCCTACGAGCAGTACTTC. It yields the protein CASSPQARSYEQYF.

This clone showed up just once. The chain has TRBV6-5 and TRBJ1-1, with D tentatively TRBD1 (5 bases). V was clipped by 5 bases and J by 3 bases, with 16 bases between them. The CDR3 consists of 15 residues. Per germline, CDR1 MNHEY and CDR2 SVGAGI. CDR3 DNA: TGTGCCAGCAGTACAACCCCCCAGGGCTACACTGAAGCTTTCTTT. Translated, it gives CASSTTPQGYTEAFF.

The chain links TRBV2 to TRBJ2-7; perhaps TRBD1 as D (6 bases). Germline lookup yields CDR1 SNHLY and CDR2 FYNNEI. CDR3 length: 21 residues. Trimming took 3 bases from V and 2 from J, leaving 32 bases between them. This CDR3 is CASSEGKMPGVIHFPAYEQYF. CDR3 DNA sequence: TGTGCCAGCAGTGAGGGTAAGATGCCAGGGGTCATCCACTTCCCAGCCTACGAGCAGTACTTC.

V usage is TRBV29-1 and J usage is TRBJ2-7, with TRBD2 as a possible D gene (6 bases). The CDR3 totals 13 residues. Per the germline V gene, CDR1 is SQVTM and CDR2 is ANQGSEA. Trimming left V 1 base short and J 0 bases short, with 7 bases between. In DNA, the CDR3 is TGCAGCGTTGAAGGGGAGGACTCCTACGAGCAGTACTTC. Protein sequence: CSVEGEDSYEQYF.

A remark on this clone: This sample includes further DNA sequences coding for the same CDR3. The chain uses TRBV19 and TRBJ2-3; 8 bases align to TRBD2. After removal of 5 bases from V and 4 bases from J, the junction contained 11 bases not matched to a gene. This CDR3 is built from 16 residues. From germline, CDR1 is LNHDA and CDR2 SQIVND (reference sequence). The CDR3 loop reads CASSSPGTRVSDTQYF. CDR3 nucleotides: TGTGCCAGTAGTTCCCCCGGGACTAGGGTCTCAGATACGCAGTATTTT.

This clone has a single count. The chain's CDR3 is CASSRGGTSYNEQFF. CDR3 in DNA: TGTGCCAGCTCACGGGGGGGGACCTCCTACAATGAGCAGTTCTTC. V and J are TRBV18 and TRBJ2-1; TRBD2 matches 7 bases. The CDR3 length is 15 residues. V lost 4 bases and J lost 0; bases outside the gene matches: 3. The germline V gene has CDR1 KGHSH and CDR2 LQKENI.

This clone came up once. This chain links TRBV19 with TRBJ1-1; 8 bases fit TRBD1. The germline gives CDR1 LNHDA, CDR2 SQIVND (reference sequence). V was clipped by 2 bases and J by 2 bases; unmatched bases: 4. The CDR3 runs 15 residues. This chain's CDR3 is CASSISGTGNTEAFF. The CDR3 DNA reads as TGTGCCAGTAGTATAAGCGGGACAGGTAACACTGAAGCTTTCTTT.

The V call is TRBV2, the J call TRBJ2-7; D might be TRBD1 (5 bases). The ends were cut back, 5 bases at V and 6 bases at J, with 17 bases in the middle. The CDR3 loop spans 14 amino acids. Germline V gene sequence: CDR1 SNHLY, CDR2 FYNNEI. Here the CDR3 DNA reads TGTGCCAGCAGTCAGGGTAGTTCCTCGGGCGAGCAGTACTTC. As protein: CASSQGSSSGEQYF. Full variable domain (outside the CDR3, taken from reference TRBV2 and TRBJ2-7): EPEVTQTPSHQVTQMGQEVILRCVPISNHLYFYWYRQILGQKVEFLVSFYNNEISEKSEIFDDQFSVERPDGSNFTLKIRSTKLEDSAMYFCASSQGSSSGEQYFGPGTRLTVT.

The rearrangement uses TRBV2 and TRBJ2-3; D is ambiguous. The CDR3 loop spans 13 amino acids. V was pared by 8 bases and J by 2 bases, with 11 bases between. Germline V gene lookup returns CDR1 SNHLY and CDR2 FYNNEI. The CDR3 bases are TGTGCCAGCGTGGCTGACAACACAGATACGCAGTATTTT. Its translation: CASVADNTDTQYF.

The CDR3 DNA reads TGTGCCAGCAGCGTACTAGCCTCCAATGAGCAGTTCTTC. Protein product: CASSVLASNEQFF. The V gene is TRBV7-2, the J gene TRBJ2-1, with D possibly TRBD2 on 6 matching bases. V lost 5 bases to trimming and J lost 6 bases, with 11 bases between them. This CDR3 region has 13 residues. The germline V gene encodes CDR1 SGHTA and CDR2 FQGNSA.

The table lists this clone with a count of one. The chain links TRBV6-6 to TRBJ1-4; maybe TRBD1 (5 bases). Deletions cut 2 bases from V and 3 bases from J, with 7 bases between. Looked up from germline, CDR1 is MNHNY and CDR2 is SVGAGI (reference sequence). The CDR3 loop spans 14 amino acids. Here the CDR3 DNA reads TGTGCCAGCAGTTACACGGGGGCTAATGAAAAACTGTTTTTT. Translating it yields CASSYTGANEKLFF.

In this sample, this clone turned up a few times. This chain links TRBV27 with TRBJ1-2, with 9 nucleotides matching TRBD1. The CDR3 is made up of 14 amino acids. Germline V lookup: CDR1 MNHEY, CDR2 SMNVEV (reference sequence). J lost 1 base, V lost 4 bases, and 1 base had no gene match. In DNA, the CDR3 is TGTGCCAGCAGTTGGGACAGGGTTAACTATGGCTACACCTTC. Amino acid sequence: CASSWDRVNYGYTF.

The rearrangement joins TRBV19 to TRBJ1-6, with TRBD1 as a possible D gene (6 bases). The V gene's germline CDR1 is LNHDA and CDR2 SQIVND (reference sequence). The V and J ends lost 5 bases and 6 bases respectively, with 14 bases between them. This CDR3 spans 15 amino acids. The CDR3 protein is CASSSTDRSNSPLHF. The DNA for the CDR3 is TGTGCCAGTAGTTCGACCGACAGGTCTAATTCACCCCTCCACTTT.

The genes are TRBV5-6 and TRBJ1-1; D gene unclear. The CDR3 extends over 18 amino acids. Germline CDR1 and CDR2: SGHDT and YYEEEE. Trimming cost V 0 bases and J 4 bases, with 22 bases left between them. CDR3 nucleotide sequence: TGTGCCAGCAGCTTGGCCTCGTCAGCTGGAGGTACGACCACTGAAGCTTTCTTT. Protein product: CASSLASSAGGTTTEAFF.

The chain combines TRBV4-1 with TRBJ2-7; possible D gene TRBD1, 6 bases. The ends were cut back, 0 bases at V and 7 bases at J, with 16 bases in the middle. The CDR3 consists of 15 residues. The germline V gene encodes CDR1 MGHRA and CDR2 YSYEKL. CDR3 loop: CASSQDPTGLREQYF. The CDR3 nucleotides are TGCGCCAGCAGCCAAGATCCCACAGGGTTAAGGGAGCAGTACTTC.

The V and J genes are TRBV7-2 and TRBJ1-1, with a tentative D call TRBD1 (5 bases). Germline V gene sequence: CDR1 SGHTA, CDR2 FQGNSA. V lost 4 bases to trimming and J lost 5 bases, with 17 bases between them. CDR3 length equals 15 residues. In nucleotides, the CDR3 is TGTGCCAGCAGCTCGCGTAGGGGTCAAGGGACTGAAGCTTTCTTT. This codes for CASSSRRGQGTEAFF.

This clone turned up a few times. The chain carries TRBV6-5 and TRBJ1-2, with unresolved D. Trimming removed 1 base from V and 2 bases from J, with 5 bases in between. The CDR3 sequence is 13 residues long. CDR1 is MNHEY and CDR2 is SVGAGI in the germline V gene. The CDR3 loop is CASSYWQNYGYTF. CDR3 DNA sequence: TGTGCCAGCAGTTACTGGCAGAACTATGGCTACACCTTC.

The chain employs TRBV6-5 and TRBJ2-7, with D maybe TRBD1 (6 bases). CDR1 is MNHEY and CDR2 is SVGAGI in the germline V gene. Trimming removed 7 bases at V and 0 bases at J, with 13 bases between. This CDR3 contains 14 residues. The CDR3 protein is CASNLRQDSYEQYF. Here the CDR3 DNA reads TGTGCCAGCAACCTACGACAGGACTCCTACGAGCAGTACTTC.